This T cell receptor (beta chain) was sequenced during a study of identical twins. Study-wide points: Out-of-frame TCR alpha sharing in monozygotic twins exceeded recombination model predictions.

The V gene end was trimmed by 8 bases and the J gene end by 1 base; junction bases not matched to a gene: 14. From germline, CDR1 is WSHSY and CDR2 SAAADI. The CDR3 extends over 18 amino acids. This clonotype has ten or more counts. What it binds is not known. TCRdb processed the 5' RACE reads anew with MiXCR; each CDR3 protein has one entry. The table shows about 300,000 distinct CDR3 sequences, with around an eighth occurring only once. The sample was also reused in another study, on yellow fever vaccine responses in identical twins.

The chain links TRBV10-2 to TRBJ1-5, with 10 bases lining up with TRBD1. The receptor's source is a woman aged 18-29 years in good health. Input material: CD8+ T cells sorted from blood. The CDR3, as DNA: TGCGCCAGCTCTACGGACAGGGGGAAGATTTGGAGCAATCAGCCCCAGCATTTT. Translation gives CASSTDRGKIWSNQPQHF.